Listed below are T cell receptor beta chains from one sample, sequenced in a study of spatial heterogeneity in lung cancer. TCRdb processed the 5' RACE reads anew with MiXCR; each CDR3 protein has one entry. Of 10,000 to 15,000 distinct CDR3 sequences in the sample, over 6.5% were seen once. The material sequenced was lung tumor tissue, taken at surgery. These receptors came from a female donor with early-stage non-small cell lung cancer. Each CDR3 is given with its conserved first and last residue. D genes are given only for firm matches. For some rows the clone size is stated as once, few or many, or as a class when expanded; others skip it.

clone_size	v_call	j_call	d_call	cdr3_aa	cdr3_nt
many	TRBV29-1	TRBJ2-7	TRBD1	CSITGTGYEQYF	TGCAGCATAACCGGGACAGGGTACGAGCAGTACTTC
medium-sized	TRBV20-1	TRBJ1-2	.	CSARDPSAKGYTF	TGCAGTGCTAGAGATCCGTCCGCAAAGGGCTACACCTTC
many	TRBV5-1	TRBJ2-7	.	CASSRSGGYEQYF	TGCGCCAGCAGTAGATCCGGTGGCTACGAGCAGTACTTC
many	TRBV24-1	TRBJ2-2	TRBD1	CATGGQGTTGELFF	TGTGCCACCGGGGGACAGGGAACCACCGGGGAGCTGTTTTTT
medium-sized	TRBV5-1	TRBJ2-1	TRBD2	CASSLGLVGRARNEQFF	TGCGCCAGCAGCTTGGGGCTCGTCGGGAGGGCTAGGAATGAGCAGTTCTTC
many	TRBV7-2	TRBJ2-7	TRBD1	CASSSNPTGGTYEQYF	TGTGCCAGCAGCTCCAACCCAACAGGGGGCACTTACGAGCAGTACTTC
many	TRBV5-4	TRBJ2-6	TRBD1	CATRTGGIRWANVLTF	TGTGCAACCAGGACAGGGGGGATTCGCTGGGCCAACGTCCTGACTTTC
medium-sized	TRBV7-2	TRBJ2-3	.	CASSLVRSNTDTQYF	TGTGCCAGCAGCTTAGTTCGTAGCAACACAGATACGCAGTATTTT
many	TRBV7-2	TRBJ2-3	.	CASSPTGDTQYF	TGTGCCAGCAGCCCCACAGGGGATACGCAGTATTTT
many	TRBV24-1	TRBJ2-1	TRBD2	CATSDPASGRTDEQFF	TGTGCCACCAGTGACCCTGCTAGCGGGAGGACCGATGAGCAGTTCTTC
.	TRBV14	TRBJ2-2	TRBD2	CASSQDATSGNTGELFF	TGTGCCAGCAGCCAAGATGCGACTAGCGGGAACACCGGGGAGCTGTTTTTT